The 10 T cell receptor beta chains given below trace back to one sample, sequenced in a study of monozygotic twins with inflammatory bowel disease. No DNA is given; TCRdb re-called the 5' RACE reads and lists each CDR3 protein once. The sample has 200,000 to 250,000 distinct CDR3 sequences. Sequencing was done on a sample of blood. The source of these receptors is a human donor with ulcerative colitis or Crohn's disease, or a healthy co-twin of an affected twin (not recorded which).

CDR3 loop: CASGLQGALTDTQYF. The genes are TRBV5-8 and TRBJ2-3; TCRdb selects TRBD1, and the lack of DNA leaves this call unchecked. CDR1 is SGHTS, CDR2 YDEGEE, per germline. This CDR3 is built from 15 residues. Combining the CDR3 with reference TRBV5-8 and TRBJ2-3 gives the whole variable domain EAGVTQSPTHLIKTRGQQATLRCSPISGHTSVYWYQQALGLGLQFLLWYDEGEERNRGNFPPRFSGRQFPNYSSELNVNALELEDSALYLCASGLQGALTDTQYFGPGTRLTVL.

V usage is TRBV9 and J usage is TRBJ2-5; TCRdb calls TRBD1, which cannot be checked without DNA. Per the germline V gene, CDR1 is SGDLS and CDR2 is YYNGEE. The CDR3 covers 14 residues. CDR3 sequence reads: CASSVFSGKEIQYF.

The rearrangement links TRBV20-1 to TRBJ2-3; the D gene TCRdb calls, TRBD1, cannot be checked with no DNA. The germline CDR1 and CDR2 sequences are DFQATT and SNEGSKA (reference sequence). The CDR3 is 14 amino acids. CDR3 residues: CSAKLGAEVDTQYF.

The chain links TRBV5-4 to TRBJ1-1. The CDR3 loop spans 14 amino acids. The germline CDR1 and CDR2 sequences are SGHNT and YYREEE (reference sequence). The CDR3 region is CASSLVGVATEAFF.

The CDR3 spells CASSSPKGDTDTQYF. This chain joins TRBV7-6 and TRBJ2-3; TCRdb's D gene call, TRBD1, goes unchecked for lack of DNA. Per germline, CDR1 SGHVS and CDR2 FNYEAQ. This CDR3 has 15 amino acids.

The chain recombines TRBV12-3 or TRBV12-4 with TRBJ1-1. This CDR3 has 13 amino acids. The CDR3 spells CASRDTGRTEAFF.

The V call is TRBV20-1, the J call TRBJ2-7; TCRdb gives TRBD1 as the D gene, but with no DNA this cannot be confirmed. The CDR3 covers 14 residues. CDR1 and CDR2 from the germline V gene are DFQATT and SNEGSKA (reference sequence). The CDR3 loop reads CSVVRGPLRVEQYF.

The CDR3 region is CASSKGMGQGISFVAYEQYF. The chain carries TRBV21-1 and TRBJ2-7; TCRdb calls TRBD1, which cannot be checked without DNA. TRBV21-1 is classified as a pseudogene. The CDR3 has 20 residues.

V is TRBV28 and J is TRBJ2-7; TCRdb outputs TRBD1, but without DNA this stays unchecked. The CDR3 has 13 amino acids. Germline V gives CDR1 MDHEN, CDR2 SYDVKM. CDR3 amino acids: CASSLPGHYEQYF.

This rearrangement joins TRBV5-1 to TRBJ1-2; with no DNA, the TCRdb D assignment of TRBD1 cannot be verified. In germline, CDR1 is SGHRS, CDR2 YFSETQ. This CDR3 has 15 amino acids. The CDR3 is CASSLTGDYNYGYTF.